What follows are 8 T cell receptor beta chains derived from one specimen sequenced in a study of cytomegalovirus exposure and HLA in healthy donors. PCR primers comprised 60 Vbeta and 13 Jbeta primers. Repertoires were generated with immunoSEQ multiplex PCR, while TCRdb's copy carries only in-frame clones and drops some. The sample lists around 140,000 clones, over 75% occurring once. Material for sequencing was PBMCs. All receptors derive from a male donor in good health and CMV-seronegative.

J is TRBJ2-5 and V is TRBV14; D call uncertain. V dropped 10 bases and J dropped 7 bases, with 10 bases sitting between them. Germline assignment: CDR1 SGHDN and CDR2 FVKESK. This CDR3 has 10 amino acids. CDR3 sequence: CAIPIGTQYF. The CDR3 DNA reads TGTGCCATCCCCATCGGGACCCAGTACTTC.

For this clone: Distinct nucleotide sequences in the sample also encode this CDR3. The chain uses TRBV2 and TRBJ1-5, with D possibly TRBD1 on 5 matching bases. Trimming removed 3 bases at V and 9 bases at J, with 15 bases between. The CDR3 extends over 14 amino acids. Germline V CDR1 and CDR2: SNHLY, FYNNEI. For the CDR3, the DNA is TGTGCCAGCAGTGAGGGCAGTGGGGCGAGGCCCCAGCATTTT. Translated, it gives CASSEGSGARPQHF.

CDR3 sequence reads: CASSGLAQSTDTQYF. In DNA, the CDR3 is TGTGCCAGCAGCGGACTAGCGCAGAGCACAGATACGCAGTATTTT. V gene TRBV5-6 combines with J gene TRBJ2-3; TRBD2 agrees at 9 bases. The V gene end was trimmed by 4 bases and the J gene end by 0 bases; junction bases not matched to a gene: 3. Germline CDR1 and CDR2: SGHDT and YYEEEE. The CDR3 runs 15 residues.

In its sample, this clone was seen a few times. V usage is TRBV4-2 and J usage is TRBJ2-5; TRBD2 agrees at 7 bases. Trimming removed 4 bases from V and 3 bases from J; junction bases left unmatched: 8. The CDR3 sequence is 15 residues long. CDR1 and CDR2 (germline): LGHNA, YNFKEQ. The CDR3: CASSLGRAGEETQYF. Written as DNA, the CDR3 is TGTGCCAGCAGCCTGGGGAGGGCCGGGGAAGAGACCCAGTACTTC.

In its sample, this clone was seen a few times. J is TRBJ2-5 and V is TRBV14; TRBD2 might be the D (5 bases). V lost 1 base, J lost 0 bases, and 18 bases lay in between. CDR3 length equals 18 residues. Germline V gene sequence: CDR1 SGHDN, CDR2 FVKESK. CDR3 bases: TGTGCCAGCAGCCAAGTTGAGGGTCTACCAACGTACCAAGAGACCCAGTACTTC. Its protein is CASSQVEGLPTYQETQYF.

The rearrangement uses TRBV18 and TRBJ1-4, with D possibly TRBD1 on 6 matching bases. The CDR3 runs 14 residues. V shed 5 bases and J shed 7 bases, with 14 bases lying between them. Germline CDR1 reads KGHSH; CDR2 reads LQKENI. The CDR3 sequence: CASSTRGFSEKLFF. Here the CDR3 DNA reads TGTGCCAGCTCAACCAGGGGTTTCAGTGAAAAACTGTTTTTT.

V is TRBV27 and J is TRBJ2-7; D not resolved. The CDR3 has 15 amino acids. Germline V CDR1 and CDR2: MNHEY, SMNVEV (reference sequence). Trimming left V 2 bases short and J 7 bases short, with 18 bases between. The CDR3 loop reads CASSLTAAALGEQYF. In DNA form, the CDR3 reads TGTGCCAGCAGTTTAACGGCGGCGGCCCTCGGGGAGCAGTACTTC.

The DNA for the CDR3 is TGCAGCGTTGAGGGGGGGTTGAACACTGAAGCTTTCTTT. It specifies CSVEGGLNTEAFF. The rearrangement links TRBV29-1 to TRBJ1-1; possibly TRBD1 for D (5 bases). The CDR3 totals 13 residues. Germline V lookup: CDR1 SQVTM, CDR2 ANQGSEA. The germline V and J ends were trimmed by 3 bases and 0 bases, with 8 bases remaining between them.